The 15 T cell receptor beta chains in this list originate from one sample, sequenced in a study of post-analysis software for immune sequencing data. Study results and caveats: About 5 TRBV segments occurring more often in patients than controls included TRBV5-6, TRBV5-1 and TRBV20-1.

These receptors' antigens are unknown. The TCR beta cDNA libraries contained unique molecular identifiers. One entry per CDR3 protein, called by TCRdb with MiXCR from the PCR reads. Among approximately 690,000 distinct CDR3 sequences listed, around 60% were seen once. The material sequenced was blood. These receptors all come from a girl aged 2 to 9 with multiple sclerosis.

This clonotype occurred once. This chain links TRBV9 with TRBJ2-5; D might be TRBD1 or TRBD2, each matching 5 bases. CDR1 SGDLS and CDR2 YYNGEE come from the germline V gene. Trimming removed 3 bases at V and 3 bases at J, with 12 bases between. This CDR3 contains 14 residues. The CDR3 DNA reads as TGTGCCAGCAGCGCCTCCGGGACGGAAGAGACCCAGTACTTC. This sequence encodes CASSASGTEETQYF.

The CDR3 sequence is CASSVAFGTEQFF. CDR3 nucleotides: TGTGCCAGCAGCGTAGCATTCGGGACTGAGCAGTTCTTC. The chain joins TRBV9 to TRBJ2-1; either TRBD1 or TRBD2 may supply D (5 bases each). This CDR3 is 13 amino acids long. With 0 bases removed from V and 9 bases from J, the gap between germline ends came to 10 bases. CDR1 and CDR2 (germline): SGDLS, YYNGEE.

The chain links TRBV11-2 to TRBJ2-5; D gene unclear. CDR3 size: 15 residues. CDR1 and CDR2 from the germline V gene are SGHAT and FQNNGV. Trimming pared 4 bases from V and 0 bases from J, leaving 12 bases between. CDR3 in DNA: TGTGCCAGCAGCTCCATGGGATGGTACCAAGAGACCCAGTACTTC. The encoded protein is CASSSMGWYQETQYF.

The DNA of the CDR3 is TGCAGTGCTAAAGTCCCGGGAGGTAGCGGGAGTGAGACCCAGTACTTC. The encoded protein is CSAKVPGGSGSETQYF. This chain uses TRBV20-1 with TRBJ2-5; 9 bases fit TRBD2. V lost 4 bases to trimming and J lost 5 bases; unmatched junction nucleotides: 14. Germline V gene sequence: CDR1 DFQATT, CDR2 SNEGSKA (reference sequence). The CDR3 has 16 amino acids.

The chain has TRBV20-1 and TRBJ1-2, with D unresolved. The V end lost 2 bases, the J end lost 7 bases, and 14 bases lay between the germline ends. Germline V CDR1 and CDR2: DFQATT, SNEGSKA (reference sequence). There are 13 residues in the CDR3. The CDR3 loop reads CSARLEGTTGYTF. CDR3 DNA sequence: TGCAGTGCTAGACTTGAGGGAACTACTGGCTACACCTTC.

The chain couples TRBV19 to TRBJ2-2; 7 nucleotides align to TRBD2. Germline-derived CDR1 and CDR2 are LNHDA and SQIVND (reference sequence). The junction had 1 base not matched to a gene; V was cut back by 6 bases and J by 6 bases. The CDR3 is 12 residues long. CDR3 nucleotide sequence: TGTGCCAGTAGGCGGGGGTCCGGGGAGCTGTTTTTT. This encodes CASRRGSGELFF.

This clonotype was counted a single time. V and J are TRBV20-1 and TRBJ2-3; maybe TRBD2 (6 bases). This CDR3 comprises 16 residues. CDR1 and CDR2 (germline): DFQATT, SNEGSKA (reference sequence). V was pared by 3 bases and J by 1 base, with 17 bases between. The CDR3, as DNA: TGCAGTGCTAGTCGGGAATACCCGGGGGGCACAGATACGCAGTATTTT. The encoded protein is CSASREYPGGTDTQYF.

The chain links TRBV9 to TRBJ1-1, with 8 positions matching TRBD1. The ends lost 0 bases at V and 7 bases at J; junction bases unmatched: 8. The germline V gene has CDR1 SGDLS and CDR2 YYNGEE. This CDR3 comprises 15 residues. The CDR3 here is CASSVDGRQGSEAFF. The CDR3 bases are TGTGCCAGCAGCGTAGATGGTAGACAGGGGAGTGAAGCTTTCTTT.

Points on this clonotype: At one end, the junction sequence differs from germline, possibly due to a read error. This chain links TRBV4-2 with TRBJ2-6, with unresolved D. Germline CDR1 reads LGHNA; CDR2 reads YNFKEQ. This CDR3 contains 16 residues. The CDR3 DNA is TGTGCCGGCAGCCAAGACCAGTCAGGTGGGGCCAACGTCCTGACTTTC. It encodes CAGSQDQSGGANVLTF.

This chain connects TRBV7-9 to TRBJ2-1; the D gene is possibly TRBD2 (7 bases). CDR1 SEHNR and CDR2 FQNEAQ come from the germline V gene (reference sequence). V lost 4 bases, J lost 9 bases, and 13 bases lay in between. The CDR3 is 13 residues long. CDR3 in DNA: TGTGCCAGCAGCTACGGGGGGCTTGGTGAGCAGTTCTTC. Encoded protein: CASSYGGLGEQFF.

The chain couples TRBV4-3 to TRBJ2-2; 7 bases match TRBD1. This CDR3 region has 18 residues. Germline CDR1 and CDR2: LGHNA and YSLEER. Trimming cost V 0 bases and J 4 bases; bases outside gene matches: 11. CDR3 nucleotides: TGCGCCAGCAGCCAAGATCATCGGGCCAGGGGGTCCACCGGGGAGCTGTTTTTT. Translation: CASSQDHRARGSTGELFF.

The rearrangement uses TRBV6-5 and TRBJ1-6; no clear D gene. Trimming took 6 bases from V and 8 from J, leaving 11 bases between them. The CDR3 runs 13 residues. Germline assignment: CDR1 MNHEY and CDR2 SVGAGI. The CDR3 nucleotides read TGTGCCAGCAGCCCCGACGGGGATTCACCCCTCCACTTT. The encoded protein is CASSPDGDSPLHF.

The genes are TRBV29-1 and TRBJ1-2; a weak D match, TRBD1 (5 bases). V was clipped by 3 bases and J by 4 bases, with 12 bases between them. The CDR3 contains 13 residues. From germline, CDR1 is SQVTM and CDR2 ANQGSEA. DNA for the CDR3: TGCAGCGTTGATGGTGCTGGGACCTATGGCTACACCTTC. Translation gives CSVDGAGTYGYTF.

This clonotype showed up just a few times. This rearrangement joins TRBV4-3 to TRBJ2-5; 9 bases agree with TRBD1. This CDR3 spans 15 amino acids. CDR1 is LGHNA and CDR2 is YSLEER in the germline V gene. With 1 base clipped from V and 5 bases from J, the junction kept 5 bases outside the gene matches. The CDR3 loop reads CASSQGTGDGETQYF. For the CDR3, the DNA is TGCGCCAGCAGCCAAGGGACAGGGGATGGCGAGACCCAGTACTTC.

This clonotype was detected once. The chain carries TRBV25-1 and TRBJ2-5; D ambiguous. V was pared by 4 bases and J by 5 bases, with 11 bases between. The CDR3 sequence is 13 residues long. Germline V gene sequence: CDR1 MGHDK, CDR2 SYGVNS. CDR3 DNA: TGTGCCAGCAGTGTCTGGGGTGGCGAGACCCAGTACTTC. It encodes CASSVWGGETQYF.